This T cell receptor (beta chain) was captured in a study of persistence of HIV-infected CD4 T cells (dated by TCRdb to about 2020). With respect to the entire study: The median time the participants had spent on suppressive ART was 7 to 9 years. In the cross-participant TCR cluster analysis, about 8 participants were included for CMV and 7 participants were included for Gag. Peripheral blood samples of up to roughly 200 mL were obtained at multiple time points, with the exception of a couple of participants, for whom leukapheresis was performed at a single time point. The study isolated CMV- and HIV-1 Gag-responding CD4+ T cells from ART-treated individuals to examine antigen-driven clonal expansion of HIV-1-infected cells. Anti-CD3/anti-CD28 stimulation activated a higher proportion of cells, with a lower memory fraction, than antigen stimulation. TCRbeta sequencing assessed the clonality of all cells in each sorted population, while proviral sequencing assessed the clonality of infected cells.

The immunoSEQ hsTCRB assay version 4, run in survey mode, was used to sequence TCRbeta repertoires from genomic DNA. Genomic DNA was diluted to 7.5 to 10 ng/uL, and up to 1 ug per sample was used for TCRbeta sequencing. In the original analysis: Analysis of the TCRbeta data was done in ImmunoSeq Analyzer 3.0, and diversity was computed on productive nucleotide rearrangements. Using the Immunarch R package, lower-bound TCR diversity was estimated with the improved Chao index and clonality was estimated with the Gini coefficient. Different nucleotide rearrangements encoding the same CDR3beta amino acid sequence were treated as distinct clonotypes. Differential abundance analysis found TCRbeta sequences that were significantly enriched in antigen-responding cells compared with anti-CD3/anti-CD28-activated cells. Using predicted peptide-MHC specificity as the basis, GLIPH2 grouped TCRs into clusters, both for each participant individually and for the merged data sets that combined participants. TCRdb holds this immuneACCESS table with in-frame rearrangements only. Some clones are missing; in checked studies, unresolved V genes explain under half, and the rest has no known cause. The DNA gave D and trimming, while V, J and clone size come from that table. Present in this sample are around 40,000 clones, approximately 88% of which were seen just once. The ten largest clones capture under 1.2% of the sample.

Points on this clone: It has no known antigen specificity. Per-base qualities were not stored, and no clone one base away is much larger.

The treatment or condition label, as the study defines it: suppressive antiretroviral therapy. As a nonspecific positive control representing the CD4+ T cell repertoire, cells were stimulated with anti-CD3/anti-CD28 magnetic beads. Responding CD4+ T cells were sorted by upregulation of both CD40 ligand and CD69. Participants were HIV-1-infected adults who started suppressive ART during chronic infection. For at least 4 years, the participants' plasma HIV-1 RNA had been undetectable, below 50 copies/mL. To be included, a participant needed positive CMV serology and a CD4+ T cell count above 400 cells/uL. Before stimulation, PBMCs were isolated using density centrifugation and then depleted of CD8+ T cells. For 18 hours, the CD8-depleted PBMCs were stimulated with anti-CD28/CD49d costimulation, a CD40-blocking antibody, and enfuvirtide to prevent new infections. Cells were sorted on a Beckman Coulter MoFlo Legacy or XDP sorter, with propidium iodide excluding dead cells. Genomic DNA was extracted using the QIAamp DNA Mini Kit for samples with more than one million cells and using the Quick-DNA Microprep Kit for all other samples.

Results the study describes overall, beyond this receptor: A correlation was observed between TCR oligoclonality and proviral oligoclonality within the same sorted populations. Bulk TCR analyses could not be restricted to the rare CMV-responding cells that actually carried HIV-1 proviruses. Significantly lower TCRbeta richness was observed in CMV- and Gag-responding cells than in anti-CD3/anti-CD28-responding cells, and higher oligoclonality was observed in CMV-responding cells than in CD3/CD28-stimulated and Gag-responding cells. Only a small number of individuals took part in the study, and the range of antigens tested was limited. Antigen-responding cells were enriched for degenerate expanded CDR3beta sequences, which suggests convergent selection of CD4+ responses to CMV and Gag.

Between the V and J ends, shortened by 5 bases and 5 bases respectively, the junction contains 13 bases. From the cysteine through the phenylalanine, the CDR3 covers 13 amino acids. Only CDR3 DNA remains: 39 bases, in frame from the first base. CDR1 MNHNY and CDR2 SVGAGI are derived from the germline V gene (reference sequence). This receptor chain uses TRBV6-6 and TRBJ2-7; the D gene is unclear. Specimen: CD4+ T cells sorted from PBMCs after approximately 20-hour stimulation, collected from a patient who received antiretroviral therapy. This specimen's cell subset or site label, interpreted: CD40L+CD69+ CD4 T cells responding to anti-CD3/anti-CD28 beads, representing the overall repertoire. The source of this sequence is an adult man with HIV who was CMV-seropositive. The nucleotides are TGTGCCAGCAGTAGGGCAGGTCCCAACGAGCAGTACTTC. This translates into CASSRAGPNEQYF.